These T cell receptor beta chains were read from a single sample in a study of T cell responses to AZD1222 COVID-19 vaccine. Sequencing was performed with immunoSEQ multiplex PCR; in TCRdb, only in-frame clones are kept and a portion is missing. Altogether more than 150,000 clones are present, nearly 95% being singletons, with the ten largest covering around 1.9%. This material consisted of peripheral blood, taken 28 days after the second AZD1222 dose. The origin of the receptors is an adult who received the AZD1222 COVID-19 vaccine. Both conserved end residues are part of each CDR3. A D gene is named only where the DNA matches it firmly. Clone size is given for some rows only: seen once, a few or many times, or a class if the clone is expanded.

J gene: TRBJ1-2; D gene: -; clone size: -; V gene: TRBV3-1/TRBV3-2; CDR3 protein: CASSQASGYTF; CDR3 DNA: TGTGCCAGCAGCCAAGCTAGTGGCTACACCTTC
J gene: TRBJ2-7; D gene: -; clone size: -; V gene: TRBV11-2; CDR3 protein: CASSMAPAGNEQYF; CDR3 DNA: TGTGCCAGCAGCATGGCCCCGGCGGGGAACGAGCAGTACTTC
J gene: TRBJ2-3; D gene: TRBD2; clone size: -; V gene: TRBV5-1; CDR3 protein: CASSLIPVQGASGSTDTQYF; CDR3 DNA: TGCGCCAGCAGCTTGATCCCGGTTCAGGGTGCTAGCGGGAGCACAGATACGCAGTATTTT
J gene: TRBJ2-3; D gene: -; clone size: -; V gene: TRBV11-2; CDR3 protein: CASSRDVRGRDTQYF; CDR3 DNA: TGTGCCAGCAGCCGAGATGTGCGGGGGCGTGATACGCAGTATTTT
J gene: TRBJ2-3; D gene: TRBD1; clone size: -; V gene: TRBV7-9; CDR3 protein: CASSTGQTHTDTQYF; CDR3 DNA: TGTGCCAGCAGCACGGGACAGACTCACACAGATACGCAGTATTTT
J gene: TRBJ1-2; D gene: -; clone size: -; V gene: TRBV10-3; CDR3 protein: CAISGSTGGLNYGYTF; CDR3 DNA: TGTGCCATCAGTGGGTCCACCGGGGGCCTCAACTATGGCTACACCTTC
J gene: TRBJ1-4; D gene: TRBD1; clone size: -; V gene: TRBV19; CDR3 protein: CASSIWDRDEKLFF; CDR3 DNA: TGTGCCAGTAGTATTTGGGACAGGGATGAAAAACTGTTTTTT
J gene: TRBJ2-1; D gene: -; clone size: once; V gene: TRBV9; CDR3 protein: CASSVSPTRQGGYEQFF; CDR3 DNA: TGTGCCAGCAGCGTATCACCCACGAGGCAGGGCGGGTATGAGCAGTTCTTC
J gene: TRBJ2-7; D gene: TRBD2; clone size: once; V gene: TRBV6-5; CDR3 protein: CASSQREGPYEQYF; CDR3 DNA: TGTGCCAGCAGCCAGCGGGAGGGCCCCTACGAGCAGTACTTC
J gene: TRBJ1-2; D gene: TRBD1; clone size: -; V gene: TRBV18; CDR3 protein: CASSPGGLQGQGGYTF; CDR3 DNA: TGTGCCAGCTCACCTGGGGGTCTACAGGGGCAGGGCGGCTACACCTTC
J gene: TRBJ1-1; D gene: -; clone size: -; V gene: TRBV27; CDR3 protein: CATKVGTEAFF; CDR3 DNA: TGTGCCACAAAGGTCGGCACTGAAGCTTTCTTT
J gene: TRBJ2-1; D gene: -; clone size: -; V gene: TRBV5-1; CDR3 protein: CASSLRASSYNEQFF; CDR3 DNA: TGCGCCAGCAGCTTGCGAGCGAGCTCCTACAATGAGCAGTTCTTC
J gene: TRBJ2-5; D gene: TRBD2; clone size: -; V gene: TRBV11-2; CDR3 protein: CASSLEASGGLRRQETQYF; CDR3 DNA: TGTGCCAGCAGCTTAGAGGCTAGCGGGGGGCTAAGACGGCAAGAGACCCAGTACTTC
J gene: TRBJ1-6; D gene: -; clone size: -; V gene: TRBV9; CDR3 protein: CASSGSGTLNSPLHF; CDR3 DNA: TGTGCCAGCAGCGGGTCCGGGACACTGAATTCACCCCTCCACTTT
J gene: TRBJ1-3; D gene: -; clone size: few; V gene: TRBV4-1; CDR3 protein: CASSQVRTGNTIYF; CDR3 DNA: TGCGCCAGCAGCCAAGTAAGGACCGGAAACACCATATATTTT